One and the same sample provided the 2 T cell receptor beta chains below, sequenced in a study of a mutant IDH1 vaccine in newly diagnosed glioma. Stated time point: week 5, during vaccination. Every single dose of the vaccine, 300 ug of mutant IDH1 20-mer peptide, came with topical imiquimod. Sequencing was performed with immunoSEQ multiplex PCR; in TCRdb, only in-frame clones are kept and a portion is missing. The table lists about 38,000 clones, more than 75% of them singletons. What these receptors recognize is not known. Sample: PBMCs, taken from a glioma patient whose treatment included an IDH1 peptide vaccine. Source of these receptors: a man between 35 and 55 years old with glioma.

The J gene is TRBJ2-3, the V gene TRBV19; perhaps TRBD2 as D (5 bases). The CDR3 is 15 residues long. Trimming removed 7 bases from V and 1 base from J, with 15 bases in between. CDR1 and CDR2 (germline): LNHDA, SQIVND (reference sequence). The CDR3 DNA sequence: TGTGCCAGTACAGGCTACCTACTAGGCACAGATACGCAGTATTTT. The encoded protein is CASTGYLLGTDTQYF. Together with reference TRBV19 and TRBJ2-3, the CDR3 gives the full variable domain: DGGITQSPKYLFRKEGQNVTLSCEQNLNHDAMYWYRQDPGQGLRLIYYSQIVNDFQKGDIAEGYSVSREKKESFPLTVTSAQKNPTAFYLCASTGYLLGTDTQYFGPGTRLTVL.

This clone has more than one count but fewer than ten. The chain is built from TRBV6-5 and TRBJ1-1; a possible D gene is TRBD1 (5 bases). Germline CDR1 and CDR2: MNHEY and SVGAGI. The CDR3 has 15 residues. V was trimmed by 6 bases and J by 0 bases, leaving 14 bases between them. Here the CDR3 reads CASSRGTGLNTEAFF. CDR3 sequence (DNA): TGTGCCAGCAGCCGTGGCACAGGATTGAACACTGAAGCTTTCTTT.